This T cell receptor (beta chain) was identified in a study of blood T cell repertoires in COVID-19. Across the study: The samples span acute and convalescent COVID-19 from the United States, Italy and Spain. PBMCs, B-cell-depleted T cells, or T cells provided the cDNA or gDNA that made up the material.

Germline V gene sequence: CDR1 MDHEN, CDR2 SYDVKM. V was shortened by 4 bases and J by 5 bases, with 17 bases between the two germline ends. The CDR3 spans 15 residues. In the original analysis: Amplification of reference gene primers was used by the study to estimate nucleated cell counts. This table comes from immunoSEQ multiplex PCR, and its TCRdb copy is limited to in-frame clones, with some not included. V, J and clone size are taken as reported in that table, and D and trimming were inferred from the DNA itself. This sample has some 96,000 clones, with over 75% found just once. Sample: peripheral blood. The rearrangement uses TRBV28 and TRBJ1-2; weak D call: TRBD1 (5 bases). This clonotype was sampled from a man aged 60-69 years with acute or convalescent COVID-19. CDR3 sequence (DNA): TGTGCCAGCAGTTCACCCACGACAGAAAATTATGGCTACACCTTC. Translating it yields CASSSPTTENYGYTF.